The clone carrying this T cell receptor (beta chain) appeared a single time. Its matching antigen is unknown. The data stem from a study of a mutant IDH1 vaccine in newly diagnosed glioma. Study overall: Vaccination followed radiotherapy alone by 4-6 weeks, or accompanied temozolomide cycles. Averaging 40.4 years of age, treated patients were approximately 62% male and around 38% female.

The CDR3 runs 15 residues. Trimming cost V 5 bases and J 1 base, with 14 bases left between them. Germline V gene data show CDR1 as SGHRS and CDR2 as YFSETQ. The data were produced by immunoSEQ multiplex PCR, yet TCRdb's version contains in-frame clones alone and is incomplete. Of almost 85,000 clones in the sample, approximately 85% were seen once. Indicated time point: week 23, last vaccination. A 20-mer mutant IDH1 peptide at 300 ug was injected subcutaneously with topical imiquimod. Newly diagnosed WHO grade 3 or 4 IDH1-mutant, ATRX-lost astrocytomas were identified in the donors. The chain uses TRBV5-1 and TRBJ2-3; D not resolved. The source is a young man with glioma. Some clones in this sample may be carry-over from other donors' samples. Specimen: PBMCs, collected from a glioma patient whose treatment included an IDH1 peptide vaccine. CDR3 in DNA: TGCGCCAGCAGTGCATTGGACGGACGCACAGATACGCAGTATTTT. Protein: CASSALDGRTDTQYF. The full variable domain, its missing parts supplied by reference TRBV5-1 and TRBJ2-3, is KAGVTQTPRYLIKTRGQQVTLSCSPISGHRSVSWYQQTPGQGLQFLFEYFSETQRNKGNFPGRFSGRQFSNSRSEMNVSTLELGDSALYLCASSALDGRTDTQYFGPGTRLTVL.